Each of the 18 T cell receptor beta chains below was sequenced from the same sample in a study of shared clonotypes between healthy human individuals. TCRdb keeps only in-frame clones here, not all; method: immunoSEQ multiplex PCR. The top ten clones hold over 10% of a sample with roughly 490,000 clones, over 65% of them seen once. The sample comprised PBMCs. These TCRs come from a woman aged 40 to 55 in good health. Some clones in this sample may be carry-over from other donors' samples.

Only one count was recorded for this clone. V is TRBV28 and J is TRBJ2-3, with D possibly being TRBD1 (5 bases). The CDR3 totals 16 residues. The V and J ends lost 2 bases and 0 bases respectively, with 12 bases between them. The V gene's germline CDR1 is MDHEN and CDR2 SYDVKM. This CDR3 reads CASSLGALTSTDTQYF. The DNA of the CDR3 is TGTGCCAGCAGTTTAGGGGCCTTAACTAGCACAGATACGCAGTATTTT.

Concerning this clone itself: This may be a read error: a much more frequent sequence differs by one nucleotide. The sample carries other DNA sequences with the same CDR3. This rearrangement joins TRBV5-1 to TRBJ2-7; TRBD1 or TRBD2 may be the D gene (5 bases each). CDR1 and CDR2 (germline): SGHRS, YFSETQ. CDR3 length: 14 residues. In DNA, the CDR3 is TGCGCCAGCAGTTTGGACGGACTGGGGACCGAGCAGTACTTC. Protein product: CASSLDGLGTEQYF.

The V gene is TRBV5-1, the J gene TRBJ2-5; TRBD2 matches at 9 bases. Trimming took 4 bases from V and 5 from J; bases not matched to a gene: 12. Germline assignment: CDR1 SGHRS and CDR2 YFSETQ. The CDR3 loop spans 16 amino acids. CDR3 in DNA: TGCGCCAGCAGCCGGGCGGGTAGCGGGAGAGGCGAGACCCAGTACTTC. It translates to CASSRAGSGRGETQYF.

The chain couples TRBV2 to TRBJ2-2, with D tentatively TRBD2 (5 bases). Germline V gives CDR1 SNHLY, CDR2 FYNNEI. The CDR3 is 16 residues long. Trimming removed 4 bases from V and 1 base from J, with 13 bases in between. The CDR3 loop reads CASSGSGGLNTGELFF. CDR3 bases: TGTGCCAGCAGTGGGTCTGGCGGGCTGAACACCGGGGAGCTGTTTTTT.

The gene calls are TRBV18 and TRBJ2-1, with TRBD1 identical over 8 bases. The CDR3 runs to 15 residues. V lost 2 bases, J lost 4 bases, and 4 bases stayed unmatched. Germline values: CDR1 KGHSH, CDR2 LQKENI. CDR3 sequence: CASSPGQGVYNEQFF. CDR3 DNA: TGTGCCAGCTCACCAGGACAGGGAGTATACAATGAGCAGTTCTTC.

The chain joins TRBV7-9 to TRBJ2-7; perhaps TRBD1 as D (6 bases). This CDR3 has 12 amino acids. The V and J ends lost 3 bases and 9 bases respectively, with 12 bases between them. From germline, CDR1 is SEHNR and CDR2 FQNEAQ (reference sequence). CDR3 residues: CASSLDSPRQYF. CDR3 coding DNA: TGTGCCAGCAGCTTGGACAGTCCGAGGCAGTACTTC.

This clone was detected only a few times. This CDR3 reads CASSLWDSAYEQYF. The CDR3 region has the DNA TGCGCCAGCAGCCTGTGGGACAGCGCATACGAGCAGTACTTC. The rearrangement joins TRBV5-1 to TRBJ2-7; 7 nucleotides align to TRBD1. Losses at the gene ends were 4 bases for V and 4 bases for J; bases not matched to a gene: 8. From germline, CDR1 is SGHRS and CDR2 YFSETQ. The CDR3 is made up of 14 amino acids.

The chain is built from TRBV11-2 and TRBJ2-1, with D tentatively TRBD2 (6 bases). CDR1 SGHAT and CDR2 FQNNGV come from the germline V gene. The CDR3 loop spans 14 amino acids. V lost 1 base, J lost 6 bases, and 10 bases lay in between. The CDR3 nucleotides read TGTGCCAGCAGCTTAGCGGGAGTGACCAATGAGCAGTTCTTC. It yields the protein CASSLAGVTNEQFF.

The rearrangement joins TRBV7-3 to TRBJ1-1; 7 bases are shared with TRBD1. The CDR3 is 16 residues long. V gave up 3 bases and J gave up 5 bases; unmatched junction bases: 12. CDR1 and CDR2 from the germline V gene are SGHTA and FQGTGA. This CDR3 reads CASSLTGQIGDTEAFF. CDR3 DNA sequence: TGTGCCAGCAGCTTGACAGGGCAGATCGGGGATACTGAAGCTTTCTTT.

This chain links TRBV18 with TRBJ2-2, with D hard to call. The germline gives CDR1 KGHSH, CDR2 LQKENI. V lost 1 base and J lost 4, with 13 bases in between. This CDR3 is built from 16 residues. CDR3 loop: CASSPRLTLRTGELFF. The DNA of the CDR3 is TGTGCCAGCTCACCACGACTCACCCTTCGCACCGGGGAGCTGTTTTTT.

V gene TRBV5-4 combines with J gene TRBJ2-1, with 13 nucleotides matching TRBD2. CDR3 length: 15 residues. CDR1 is SGHNT and CDR2 is YYREEE in the germline V gene (reference sequence). J gave up 9 bases and V 1 base, and 4 bases lay outside the gene matches. CDR3 nucleotides: TGTGCCAGCAGCTTGTCACTAGCGGGAGGGGGTGAGCAGTTCTTC. The encoded protein is CASSLSLAGGGEQFF.

In this sample, this clone turned up a few times. This chain's CDR3 is CSVLPGQGGYEQYF. The CDR3 nucleotides are TGCAGCGTTCTCCCGGGACAGGGGGGATACGAGCAGTACTTC. The J gene is TRBJ2-7, the V gene TRBV29-1, with 11 nucleotides matching TRBD1. The germline gives CDR1 SQVTM, CDR2 ANQGSEA. The J segment lost 4 bases and the V segment lost 5 bases, leaving 7 bases of the junction unmatched. The CDR3 length is 14 residues.

The chain is built from TRBV28 and TRBJ2-7; a possible D gene is TRBD1 (6 bases). The ends were cut back, 6 bases at V and 5 bases at J, with 17 bases in the middle. The length of the CDR3 is 14 residues. Germline V gives CDR1 MDHEN, CDR2 SYDVKM. CDR3 coding DNA: TGTGCCAGCAGCCCACGAGGGGGTCGGCACGAGCAGTACTTC. Its protein product is CASSPRGGRHEQYF. Together with reference TRBV28 and TRBJ2-7, the CDR3 gives the full variable domain: DVKVTQSSRYLVKRTGEKVFLECVQDMDHENMFWYRQDPGLGLRLIYFSYDVKMKEKGDIPEGYSVSREKKERFSLILESASTNQTSMYLCASSPRGGRHEQYFGPGTRLTVT.

Written as DNA, the CDR3 is TGTGCCAGCAGCTCGAGGGCCACCCGTAATGAAAAACTGTTTTTT. As protein: CASSSRATRNEKLFF. The J gene is TRBJ1-4, the V gene TRBV7-9; no clear D. Germline assignment: CDR1 SEHNR and CDR2 FQNEAQ (reference sequence). Trimming stripped 4 bases from V and 4 bases from J, with 13 bases between. CDR3 length: 15 amino acids.

This rearrangement joins TRBV27 to TRBJ1-2; D perhaps matches TRBD1 (5 bases). This CDR3 has 12 amino acids. From germline, CDR1 is MNHEY and CDR2 SMNVEV (reference sequence). Trimming removed 0 bases from V and 7 bases from J, with 6 bases in between. CDR3 in DNA: TGTGCCAGCAGTTTATCGGGGGTTGGCTACACCTTC. As protein: CASSLSGVGYTF.

This clone was seen a handful of times. This chain connects TRBV5-1 to TRBJ2-3; 12 bases are shared with TRBD2. Germline-derived CDR1 and CDR2 are SGHRS and YFSETQ. The ends lost 3 bases at V and 4 bases at J; junction bases unmatched: 6. The CDR3 runs to 16 residues. CDR3: CASSSWTSGTADTQYF. The CDR3 nucleotides read TGCGCCAGCAGCTCCTGGACTAGCGGGACTGCAGATACGCAGTATTTT.

V gene TRBV10-3 combines with J gene TRBJ2-3; 9 bases align to TRBD2. Trimming at V came to 1 base and at J to 4 bases, leaving 9 bases not matched to a gene. The CDR3 length is 17 residues. Germline V gene data show CDR1 as ENHRY and CDR2 as SYGVKD. DNA for the CDR3: TGTGCCATCAGTGAGTTCGAGCCGGGACTAGCAGCAGATACGCAGTATTTT. Encoded protein: CAISEFEPGLAADTQYF.

A few counts support this clone. V is TRBV5-1 and J is TRBJ2-7, with D tentatively TRBD1 (6 bases). With 2 bases removed from V and 3 bases from J, the gap between germline ends came to 9 bases. Per germline, CDR1 SGHRS and CDR2 YFSETQ. The CDR3 loop spans 13 amino acids. The CDR3 here is CASSLGQFYEQYF. DNA of the CDR3: TGCGCCAGCAGCTTAGGACAGTTCTACGAGCAGTACTTC.